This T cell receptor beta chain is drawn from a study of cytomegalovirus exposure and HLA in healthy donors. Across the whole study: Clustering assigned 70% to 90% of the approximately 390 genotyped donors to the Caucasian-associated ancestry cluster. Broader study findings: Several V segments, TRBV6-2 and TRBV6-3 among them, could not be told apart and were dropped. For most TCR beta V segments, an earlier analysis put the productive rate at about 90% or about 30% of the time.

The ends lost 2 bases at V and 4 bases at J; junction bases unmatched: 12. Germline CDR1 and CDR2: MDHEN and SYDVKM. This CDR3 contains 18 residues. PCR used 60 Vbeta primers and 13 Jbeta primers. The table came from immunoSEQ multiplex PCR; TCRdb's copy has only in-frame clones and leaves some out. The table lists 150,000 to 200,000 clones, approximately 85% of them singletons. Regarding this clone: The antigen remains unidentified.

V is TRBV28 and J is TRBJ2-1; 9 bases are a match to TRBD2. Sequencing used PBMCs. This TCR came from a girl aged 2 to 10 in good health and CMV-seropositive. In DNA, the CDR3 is TGTGCCAGCAGTTTAAGGGGGAAACGACTAGCGGATTACAATGAGCAGTTCTTC. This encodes CASSLRGKRLADYNEQFF. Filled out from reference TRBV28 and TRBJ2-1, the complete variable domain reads DVKVTQSSRYLVKRTGEKVFLECVQDMDHENMFWYRQDPGLGLRLIYFSYDVKMKEKGDIPEGYSVSREKKERFSLILESASTNQTSMYLCASSLRGKRLADYNEQFFGPGTRLTVL.